This T cell receptor (beta chain) was identified in a study of read filtering for tumor transcriptome and immune sequencing. This library used roughly 400 ng RNA and molecular barcoded adaptors spanning alpha/delta and beta/gamma chains. TCRdb re-analysed the reads in MiXCR, keeping a single row per CDR3 protein. The table records about 86,000 distinct CDR3 sequences, 12% of them present only once. This clonotype was detected ten times or more. Germline CDR1 is MDHEN and CDR2 is SYDVKM. The junction had 11 bases not matched to a gene; V was cut back by 4 bases and J by 2 bases. The CDR3 is 18 residues long.

This chain links TRBV28 with TRBJ2-7; 13 nucleotides agree with TRBD2. The receptor comes from a donor aged 40 or over with multiple myeloma. The material sequenced was a population of CD138-negative cells sorted from bone marrow. The CDR3, as DNA: TGTGCCAGCAGTTCCCGTTGGGTAACTAGCGGGAGGGCCTACGAGCAGTACTTC. Translation: CASSSRWVTSGRAYEQYF.